This T cell receptor beta chain was retrieved from a study of Ad26.COV2.S vaccination and SARS-CoV-2 variants. The germline V gene encodes CDR1 MNHEY and CDR2 SMNVEV (reference sequence). V was pared by 6 bases and J by 3 bases, with 15 bases between. The CDR3 runs to 15 residues. Profiled with immunoSEQ multiplex PCR; TCRdb holds only in-frame clones, not every one. In the table there are roughly 320,000 clones, just under 85% of which are singletons. With respect to this clone: Its cognate antigen is unknown.

General observations from the study: Substantial breadth was reportedly displayed by spike-specific CD8+ and CD4+ T cell responses after vaccination.

Stated treatment: 19 received Ad26.COV2.S at low or high dose, single or two shots; roughly five received placebo; per-sample allocation not given. The samples date from day 63 after the first vaccine or placebo injection. The genes are TRBV27 and TRBJ2-1; no definite D call. The sequence was collected from a person between 18 and 60 years old who received the Ad26.COV2.S COVID-19 vaccine or a placebo. The input for sequencing was peripheral blood, taken in a trial of Ad26.COV2.S vaccine versus placebo. The CDR3 here is CASRQAGSGYNEQFF. CDR3 bases: TGTGCCAGCAGGCAGGCCGGATCGGGCTACAATGAGCAGTTCTTC.